Listed below are T cell receptor beta chains from one sample, sequenced in a study of T-cell reconstitution after alpha-beta-depleted transplantation in children. TCRdb itself ran the PCR reads through MiXCR, one entry per CDR3 protein. The top ten clones hold about 35% of a sample with around 580,000 distinct CDR3 sequences, 25% to 30% of them seen once. Specimen: PBMCs, collected before TCRalphabeta/CD19-depleted stem cell transplant. All receptors come from a boy under two years old with Wiskott-Aldrich syndrome, due to receive a stem cell transplant. Each CDR3 is given with its conserved first and last residue. The order of the fields is J gene, CDR3 length, D gene, V gene, clone size, CDR3 DNA, CDR3 protein. D genes are given only for firm matches. Rows may omit the clone size; those that give it use once, few, many or a size class.

j_call: TRBJ1-1; cdr3_length: 14; d_call: .; v_call: TRBV5-6; clone_size: .; cdr3_nt: TGTGCCAGCAGCTGGGGACGTCTGAACACTGAAGCTTTCTTT; cdr3_aa: CASSWGRLNTEAFF
j_call: TRBJ2-7; cdr3_length: 14; d_call: .; v_call: TRBV21-1; clone_size: few; cdr3_nt: TGTGCCAGCAGCCCAGGGACCGAACCCTACGAGCAGTACTTC; cdr3_aa: CASSPGTEPYEQYF
j_call: TRBJ1-1; cdr3_length: 13; d_call: .; v_call: TRBV6-1; clone_size: few; cdr3_nt: TGTGCCAGCAGGGCGCTTTTATACACTGAAGCTTTCTTT; cdr3_aa: CASRALLYTEAFF
j_call: TRBJ2-3; cdr3_length: 16; d_call: TRBD1; v_call: TRBV5-3; clone_size: .; cdr3_nt: TGTGCCATGAGCCCTGGCCGGGACAGCCGCACAGATACGCAGTATTTT; cdr3_aa: CAMSPGRDSRTDTQYF
j_call: TRBJ2-5; cdr3_length: 13; d_call: .; v_call: TRBV20-1; clone_size: .; cdr3_nt: TGCAGTGCTTTCTCTGAGATGAGAGAGACCCAGTACTTC; cdr3_aa: CSAFSEMRETQYF
j_call: TRBJ2-1; cdr3_length: 14; d_call: .; v_call: TRBV24-1; clone_size: .; cdr3_nt: TGTGCCACCAGCGGGAGACCGATCTACAATGAGCAGTTCTTC; cdr3_aa: CATSGRPIYNEQFF
j_call: TRBJ2-2; cdr3_length: 14; d_call: .; v_call: TRBV2; clone_size: few; cdr3_nt: TGTGCCAGCATTCGGGCAGGGACAACCGGGGAGCTGTTTTTT; cdr3_aa: CASIRAGTTGELFF
j_call: TRBJ2-2; cdr3_length: 16; d_call: .; v_call: TRBV7-8; clone_size: many; cdr3_nt: TGTGCCAGCAGCTCGGGACACCTGACGAACACCGGGGAGCTGTTTTTT; cdr3_aa: CASSSGHLTNTGELFF
j_call: TRBJ2-7; cdr3_length: 16; d_call: TRBD1; v_call: TRBV6-2/TRBV6-3; clone_size: .; cdr3_nt: TGTGCCAGCAGTTGGTCTCCGGGACAGGCAACCTACGAGCAGTACTTC; cdr3_aa: CASSWSPGQATYEQYF
j_call: TRBJ2-1; cdr3_length: 14; d_call: .; v_call: TRBV5-1; clone_size: few; cdr3_nt: TGCGCCAGCACCGATAAGAGCTCCTACAATGAGCAGTTCTTC; cdr3_aa: CASTDKSSYNEQFF
j_call: TRBJ2-3; cdr3_length: 15; d_call: TRBD2; v_call: TRBV5-1; clone_size: many; cdr3_nt: TGCGCCAGCAGACTAGCGGGAGGGCCAACGGATACGCAGTATTTT; cdr3_aa: CASRLAGGPTDTQYF
j_call: TRBJ1-1; cdr3_length: 13; d_call: .; v_call: TRBV30; clone_size: .; cdr3_nt: TGTGCCTGGAGTGCCGGGTTGAACACTGAAGCTTTCTTT; cdr3_aa: CAWSAGLNTEAFF
j_call: TRBJ2-7; cdr3_length: 17; d_call: .; v_call: TRBV27; clone_size: .; cdr3_nt: TGTGCCAGCAGTTTGGTTCCGGGACTCCCAGCCTTATACGAGCAGTACTTC; cdr3_aa: CASSLVPGLPALYEQYF
j_call: TRBJ2-5; cdr3_length: 14; d_call: TRBD2; v_call: TRBV25-1; clone_size: .; cdr3_nt: TGTGCCAGCAGTATACTAGCGTTTCAAGAGACCCAGTACTTC; cdr3_aa: CASSILAFQETQYF
j_call: TRBJ1-1; cdr3_length: 15; d_call: .; v_call: TRBV3-1; clone_size: .; cdr3_nt: TGTGCCAGCAGCCAAGGACACCGCATGAACACTGAAGCTTTCTTT; cdr3_aa: CASSQGHRMNTEAFF
j_call: TRBJ1-1; cdr3_length: 13; d_call: .; v_call: TRBV12-3/TRBV12-4; clone_size: .; cdr3_nt: TGTGCCAGCAGGACACAGGTGACGACTGAAGCTTTCTTT; cdr3_aa: CASRTQVTTEAFF
j_call: TRBJ1-1; cdr3_length: 15; d_call: TRBD1; v_call: TRBV5-1; clone_size: .; cdr3_nt: TGCGCCAGCAACCCGGGACAGGGAGGGAACACTGAAGCTTTCTTT; cdr3_aa: CASNPGQGGNTEAFF
j_call: TRBJ2-4; cdr3_length: 17; d_call: TRBD1; v_call: TRBV4-1; clone_size: few; cdr3_nt: TGCGCCAGCAGGGCCGATACAGGGGTCAGGGCCAAAAACATTCAGTACTTC; cdr3_aa: CASRADTGVRAKNIQYF
j_call: TRBJ1-1; cdr3_length: 16; d_call: TRBD1; v_call: TRBV3-1; clone_size: .; cdr3_nt: TGTGCCAGCAGCGGACAGGGGAGGGGACGGAGCTTTGAAGCTTTCTTT; cdr3_aa: CASSGQGRGRSFEAFF
j_call: TRBJ2-7; cdr3_length: 16; d_call: TRBD2; v_call: TRBV18; clone_size: .; cdr3_nt: TGTGCCAGCTCAACTTTAGCGGGAGAATTTATCTACCAGCAGTACTTC; cdr3_aa: CASSTLAGEFIYQQYF
j_call: TRBJ2-7; cdr3_length: 12; d_call: .; v_call: TRBV29-1; clone_size: few; cdr3_nt: TGCAGCGCAGAGGGACGGTTCTACGAGCAGTACTTC; cdr3_aa: CSAEGRFYEQYF
j_call: TRBJ2-1; cdr3_length: 13; d_call: TRBD2; v_call: TRBV6-1; clone_size: .; cdr3_nt: TGTGCCAGCAGTGAAGCCCGGGGGGATGAGCAGTTCTTC; cdr3_aa: CASSEARGDEQFF
j_call: TRBJ2-3; cdr3_length: 18; d_call: TRBD2; v_call: TRBV20-1; clone_size: .; cdr3_nt: TGCAGTGCCAACCACGCGGTTGGGGGACTAGCGGGAGCAGATACGCAGTATTTT; cdr3_aa: CSANHAVGGLAGADTQYF
j_call: TRBJ2-2; cdr3_length: 16; d_call: .; v_call: TRBV12-3/TRBV12-4; clone_size: few; cdr3_nt: TGTGCCAGCAGTTTTCCTGGGCGCAGGGTCTGGGGGGAGCTGTTTTTT; cdr3_aa: CASSFPGRRVWGELFF
j_call: TRBJ2-5; cdr3_length: 13; d_call: TRBD2; v_call: TRBV10-3; clone_size: .; cdr3_nt: TGTGCCATCAGTGAGACTAGCGGGCGGACCCAGTACTTC; cdr3_aa: CAISETSGRTQYF
j_call: TRBJ1-2; cdr3_length: 14; d_call: .; v_call: TRBV30; clone_size: .; cdr3_nt: TGTGCCTGGAATTTACCGGGACGGAGTTATGGCTACACCTTC; cdr3_aa: CAWNLPGRSYGYTF
j_call: TRBJ2-1; cdr3_length: 15; d_call: TRBD2; v_call: TRBV5-1; clone_size: once; cdr3_nt: TGCGCCAGCAGAACGACTAGCGGGATCTCCAATGAGCAGTTCTTC; cdr3_aa: CASRTTSGISNEQFF
j_call: TRBJ1-2; cdr3_length: 15; d_call: TRBD1; v_call: TRBV12-3/TRBV12-4; clone_size: few; cdr3_nt: TGTGCCAGCAGCCTAGGGACAGTCAATTCGCTGGGCTACACCTTC; cdr3_aa: CASSLGTVNSLGYTF
j_call: TRBJ2-3; cdr3_length: 16; d_call: .; v_call: TRBV10-3; clone_size: .; cdr3_nt: TGTGCCACCATCTCGTCTACGGGAGCGTTCACAGATACGCAGTATTTT; cdr3_aa: CATISSTGAFTDTQYF
j_call: TRBJ2-1; cdr3_length: 14; d_call: .; v_call: TRBV20-1; clone_size: few; cdr3_nt: TGCAGTGCTAGTGGGGGGAGGTTCTACAATGAGCAGTTCTTC; cdr3_aa: CSASGGRFYNEQFF
j_call: TRBJ2-1; cdr3_length: 14; d_call: TRBD2; v_call: TRBV29-1; clone_size: few; cdr3_nt: TGCAGCGTCATACTAGCGGGAGGGCCCAATGAGCAGTTCTTC; cdr3_aa: CSVILAGGPNEQFF
j_call: TRBJ1-5; cdr3_length: 15; d_call: .; v_call: TRBV27; clone_size: few; cdr3_nt: TGTGCCAGCAGTAAAGGGATAGACAGCGGACAGCCCCAGCATTTT; cdr3_aa: CASSKGIDSGQPQHF
j_call: TRBJ2-1; cdr3_length: 16; d_call: TRBD2; v_call: TRBV10-3; clone_size: .; cdr3_nt: TGTGCCATCAGCGGAAGGGCGGGAGCTTACGACAATGAGCAGTTCTTC; cdr3_aa: CAISGRAGAYDNEQFF
j_call: TRBJ2-5; cdr3_length: 15; d_call: TRBD2; v_call: TRBV20-1; clone_size: once; cdr3_nt: TGCAGTGCTAGACCAAGCGGGAGGGCCGGGGAGACCCAGTACTTC; cdr3_aa: CSARPSGRAGETQYF
j_call: TRBJ2-7; cdr3_length: 14; d_call: .; v_call: TRBV6-5; clone_size: few; cdr3_nt: TGTGCCAGCAGTTACTCGCGGAGGGGCAACGAGCAGTACTTC; cdr3_aa: CASSYSRRGNEQYF
j_call: TRBJ1-5; cdr3_length: 14; d_call: .; v_call: TRBV4-1; clone_size: once; cdr3_nt: TGCGCCAGCAGCCAAGATCCCCTAGGTCAGCCCCAGCATTTT; cdr3_aa: CASSQDPLGQPQHF
j_call: TRBJ2-4; cdr3_length: 15; d_call: .; v_call: TRBV20-1; clone_size: few; cdr3_nt: TGCAGTGCTAGCGAGGGGGGTCTAGCCAAAAACATTCAGTACTTC; cdr3_aa: CSASEGGLAKNIQYF
j_call: TRBJ2-3; cdr3_length: 17; d_call: TRBD2; v_call: TRBV4-2; clone_size: .; cdr3_nt: TGTGCCAGCAGCCAAGATTTAACTAGCGGGAGGGCCGATACGCAGTATTTT; cdr3_aa: CASSQDLTSGRADTQYF
j_call: TRBJ2-3; cdr3_length: 15; d_call: .; v_call: TRBV6-1; clone_size: .; cdr3_nt: TGTGCCCGCCGGGGGGCAGGGCGGAAAGGGGATACGCAGTATTTT; cdr3_aa: CARRGAGRKGDTQYF
j_call: TRBJ2-3; cdr3_length: 16; d_call: TRBD2; v_call: TRBV10-3; clone_size: few; cdr3_nt: TGTGCCATCAGTGATCCGGCTAGCGGGAGCACAGATACGCAGTATTTT; cdr3_aa: CAISDPASGSTDTQYF
j_call: TRBJ2-2; cdr3_length: 13; d_call: .; v_call: TRBV20-1; clone_size: few; cdr3_nt: TGCAGTGCTAGACCATCAAACACCGGGGAGCTGTTTTTT; cdr3_aa: CSARPSNTGELFF
j_call: TRBJ1-1; cdr3_length: 16; d_call: .; v_call: TRBV7-2; clone_size: few; cdr3_nt: TGTGCCAGCAGCTTCCTCCCGGGACGGGTTAACACTGAAGCTTTCTTT; cdr3_aa: CASSFLPGRVNTEAFF
j_call: TRBJ2-7; cdr3_length: 15; d_call: TRBD2; v_call: TRBV7-8; clone_size: .; cdr3_nt: TGTGCCAGCAGCCGGCTCGGGGGGACCCTTGACGAGCAGTACTTC; cdr3_aa: CASSRLGGTLDEQYF